The subject of this entry is one T cell receptor (beta chain). Its antigen is unknown. The sample originates from a study of CD8+CD57+ T cells in acquired aplastic anemia. Study summary: Healthy donors had, on average, about 10.8 million reads for their CD4+ cells. Study-level points and caveats: A set of 25 to 35 CD8+ CDR3 sequences was shared between patients and controls, and these sequences appeared highly expressed in patients.

Both TCR beta VDJ combination and CDR3 sequence profiling were carried out. Genomic DNA was the template for this profiling. TCRdb recomputed calls from the reads with MiXCR, one row per CDR3 protein. Of approximately 130,000 distinct CDR3 sequences listed, about 40% are singletons. Germline V CDR1 and CDR2: WSHSY, SAAADI. V was pared by 5 bases and J by 4 bases, with 7 bases of the junction left unmatched. This CDR3 region has 15 residues. This chain connects TRBV10-2 to TRBJ2-2; 7 bases agree with TRBD2. The sequence derives from a human donor in good health, serving as a control. Source material: sorted CD4+, CD8+, or CD8+CD57+ T cells (not recorded which) from PBMCs. The CDR3 DNA is TGCGCCAGCAGTAAGACGGGGAGGGGCACCGGGGAGCTGTTTTTT. Protein product: CASSKTGRGTGELFF.